One sample yielded the 21 T cell receptor beta chains listed below, sequenced in a study of blood T cell repertoires in COVID-19. Clones were sequenced by immunoSEQ multiplex PCR, and TCRdb holds only the in-frame ones, with some missing. Here the sample spans 95,000 to 150,000 clones, 75% to 85% being singletons. The sample was peripheral blood. The receptors stem from a man aged 35-49 years with active or convalescent COVID-19.

V usage is TRBV4-1 and J usage is TRBJ1-2; TRBD1 aligns across 7 bases. V lost 3 bases to trimming and J lost 8 bases; unmatched junction nucleotides: 12. Looked up from germline, CDR1 is MGHRA and CDR2 is YSYEKL. CDR3 length: 15 residues. This CDR3 is CASSQKQGNEGGYTF. The CDR3 bases are TGCGCCAGCAGCCAGAAACAGGGGAACGAGGGCGGCTACACCTTC.

The chain joins TRBV30 to TRBJ1-6; 10 positions agree with TRBD1. The V gene end was trimmed by 8 bases and the J gene end by 7 bases; junction bases not matched to a gene: 5. Germline values: CDR1 GTSNPN, CDR2 SVGIG (reference sequence). The CDR3 runs to 13 residues. The CDR3 bases are TGTGCCGGGGGACAGGGGATGAATTCACCCCTCCACTTT. It is translated as CAGGQGMNSPLHF.

The chain combines TRBV19 with TRBJ1-4, with 10 bases fitting TRBD1. The CDR3 has 15 amino acids. Germline V gives CDR1 LNHDA, CDR2 SQIVND (reference sequence). Trimming removed 5 bases from V and 10 bases from J; junction bases left unmatched: 10. The CDR3 bases are TGTGCCAGTAGTTTAAATCCGGGACAGGGGTTAAAACTGTTTTTT. Translated: CASSLNPGQGLKLFF.

The chain couples TRBV28 to TRBJ1-2; maybe TRBD1 (5 bases). Trimming shortened V by 6 bases and J by 5 bases, and 13 bases separated the two germline ends. The CDR3 consists of 13 residues. The germline CDR1 and CDR2 sequences are MDHEN and SYDVKM. The CDR3: CASSIPGGYGYTF. The CDR3 DNA reads TGTGCCAGCAGCATTCCCGGGGGATATGGCTACACCTTC.

The rearrangement uses TRBV30 and TRBJ2-1; TRBD2 agrees at 13 bases. The CDR3 sequence is 14 residues long. V shed 1 base and J 9 bases; nucleotides not matched to a gene: 3. CDR1 and CDR2 (germline): GTSNPN, SVGIG (reference sequence). CDR3 DNA sequence: TGTGCCTGGAGTGCGCGACTAGCGGGAGGTGAGCAGTTCTTC. Encoded protein: CAWSARLAGGEQFF.

CDR3 loop: CASSPQGGGTQPQHF. The CDR3 DNA reads as TGTGCCAGCAGTCCCCAAGGAGGGGGCACTCAGCCCCAGCATTTT. This chain joins TRBV6-5 and TRBJ1-5; 7 nucleotides line up with TRBD1. This CDR3 contains 15 residues. With 5 bases clipped from V and 6 bases from J, the junction kept 10 bases outside the gene matches. Per germline, CDR1 MNHEY and CDR2 SVGAGI.

This rearrangement joins TRBV6-5 to TRBJ2-7, with TRBD1 matching 8 bases. The CDR3 sequence is 15 residues long. The V and J ends lost 0 bases and 5 bases, in that order; junction bases with no gene match: 6. Looked up from germline, CDR1 is MNHEY and CDR2 is SVGAGI. The CDR3 loop reads CASSYSWQGAHEQYF. CDR3 coding DNA: TGTGCCAGCAGTTACTCGTGGCAGGGGGCCCACGAGCAGTACTTC.

This sequence joins TRBV7-9 and TRBJ1-1; 8 bases fit TRBD1. V was clipped by 6 bases and J by 5 bases; unmatched bases: 11. Germline V CDR1 and CDR2: SEHNR, FQNEAQ (reference sequence). The CDR3 covers 15 residues. Written as DNA, the CDR3 is TGTGCCAGCAGTTTCCTCCAGGGGGCGCGGACTGAAGCTTTCTTT. Amino acids: CASSFLQGARTEAFF. Variable domain in full (rest from reference TRBV7-9 and TRBJ1-1): DTGVSQNPRHKITKRGQNVTFRCDPISEHNRLYWYRQTLGQGPEFLTYFQNEAQLEKSRLLSDRFSAERPKGSFSTLEIQRTEQGDSAMYLCASSFLQGARTEAFFGQGTRLTVV.

The chain couples TRBV7-2 to TRBJ1-2, with D tentatively TRBD1 (6 bases). The CDR3 runs to 15 residues. Deletions cut 3 bases from V and 2 bases from J, with 13 bases between. CDR1 is SGHTA and CDR2 is FQGNSA in the germline V gene. The CDR3 nucleotides are TGTGCCAGCAGCTTGTCGAGGGGGGGGAACTATGGCTACACCTTC. Translating gives CASSLSRGGNYGYTF.

The genes are TRBV7-9 and TRBJ1-4; the D is unclear. Germline V gene sequence: CDR1 SEHNR, CDR2 FQNEAQ (reference sequence). The CDR3 spans 15 residues. Trimming cost V 4 bases and J 1 base, with 10 bases left between them. CDR3 in DNA: TGTGCCAGCAGCTCCGGACTGATAACTAATGAAAAACTGTTTTTT. This translates into CASSSGLITNEKLFF.

The chain links TRBV7-9 to TRBJ1-1; D uncertain. Trimming removed 5 bases from V and 8 bases from J, with 15 bases in between. The CDR3 sequence is 13 residues long. Germline CDR1 and CDR2: SEHNR and FQNEAQ (reference sequence). CDR3 coding DNA: TGTGCCAGCAGCCCCGTTCCCTCCGGGGAAGCTTTCTTT. Encoded protein: CASSPVPSGEAFF. Based on the CDR3 plus reference TRBV7-9 and TRBJ1-1, the full variable domain is DTGVSQNPRHKITKRGQNVTFRCDPISEHNRLYWYRQTLGQGPEFLTYFQNEAQLEKSRLLSDRFSAERPKGSFSTLEIQRTEQGDSAMYLCASSPVPSGEAFFGQGTRLTVV.

This clone showed up just once. The chain recombines TRBV9 with TRBJ2-1; the match to TRBD2 covers 8 bases. This CDR3 spans 17 amino acids. V trimming: 0 bases; J trimming: 3 bases; junction bases outside the gene matches: 8. Germline V gene sequence: CDR1 SGDLS, CDR2 YYNGEE. CDR3 sequence (DNA): TGTGCCAGCAGCGTAGACGCCGGGGGGGTTAGCTACAATGAGCAGTTCTTC. This encodes CASSVDAGGVSYNEQFF.

This sequence joins TRBV4-3 and TRBJ1-2, with D tentatively TRBD1 (5 bases). Trimming shortened V by 4 bases and J by 2 bases, and 11 bases separated the two germline ends. This CDR3 has 14 residues. CDR1 LGHNA and CDR2 YSLEER come from the germline V gene. Here the CDR3 reads CASSRGRENYGYTF. The CDR3 DNA reads as TGCGCCAGCAGCCGTGGCAGGGAAAACTATGGCTACACCTTC.

V usage is TRBV7-2 and J usage is TRBJ2-2, with a possible D match to TRBD1 (6 bases). V gave up 4 bases and J gave up 3 bases, with 12 bases separating them. Germline loops: CDR1 SGHTA, CDR2 FQGNSA. The length of the CDR3 is 15 residues. DNA for the CDR3: TGTGCCAGCAGCTACAATCGACAGGACACCGGGGAGCTGTTTTTT. Its protein is CASSYNRQDTGELFF.

The chain joins TRBV30 to TRBJ2-1, with D uncertain. The length of the CDR3 is 14 residues. Germline CDR1 reads GTSNPN; CDR2 reads SVGIG (reference sequence). Trimming took off 0 bases at V and 4 bases at J, with 10 bases between the two ends. The CDR3 protein is CAWSVARKYNEQFF. In DNA form, the CDR3 reads TGTGCCTGGAGTGTAGCGAGGAAATACAATGAGCAGTTCTTC. Looking up the rest from reference TRBV30 and TRBJ2-1 gives the full variable domain: SQTIHQWPATLVQPVGSPLSLECTVEGTSNPNLYWYRQAAGRGLQLLFYSVGIGQISSEVPQNLSASRPQDRQFILSSKKLLLSDSGFYLCAWSVARKYNEQFFGPGTRLTVL.

V gene TRBV7-2 combines with J gene TRBJ2-4; 10 bases map to TRBD2. After removal of 0 bases from V and 0 bases from J, the junction contained 8 bases not matched to a gene. CDR3 size: 19 residues. Germline V gene lookup returns CDR1 SGHTA and CDR2 FQGNSA. The CDR3 region is CASSLARTSGVLAKNIQYF. CDR3 bases: TGTGCCAGCAGCTTAGCGAGGACTAGCGGCGTCTTAGCCAAAAACATTCAGTACTTC.

The chain has TRBV27 and TRBJ2-3; D gene uncertain. CDR1 is MNHEY, CDR2 SMNVEV, per germline (reference sequence). The CDR3 runs 13 residues. V was pared by 6 bases and J by 5 bases, with 12 bases between. The CDR3 sequence: CASSKDSLDTQYF. Here the CDR3 DNA reads TGTGCCAGCAGCAAAGACTCGCTAGATACGCAGTATTTT.

This chain links TRBV29-1 with TRBJ1-1, with D maybe TRBD1 (6 bases). The germline gives CDR1 SQVTM, CDR2 ANQGSEA. The CDR3 has 12 amino acids. Deletions cut 7 bases from V and 0 bases from J, with 9 bases between. The CDR3, as DNA: TGCAGCGCAGGACAGTTGAACACTGAAGCTTTCTTT. This sequence encodes CSAGQLNTEAFF.

The chain links TRBV11-2 to TRBJ1-1; D call uncertain. CDR3 length: 14 amino acids. In germline, CDR1 is SGHAT, CDR2 FQNNGV. With 5 bases removed from V and 6 bases from J, the gap between germline ends came to 16 bases. In nucleotides, the CDR3 is TGTGCCAGCAGCCCATCGTTGGGGAGTGCTGAAGCTTTCTTT. Translating it yields CASSPSLGSAEAFF.

This sequence joins TRBV30 and TRBJ2-3; 12 bases line up with TRBD2. Germline CDR1 and CDR2: GTSNPN and SVGIG (reference sequence). Trimming took 0 bases from V and 2 from J; bases not matched to a gene: 6. CDR3 length: 17 residues. For the CDR3, the DNA is TGTGCCTGGAGTGTACTAGCGGGGGGAGTTTACACAGATACGCAGTATTTT. As protein: CAWSVLAGGVYTDTQYF.

V and J are TRBV19 and TRBJ2-5, with 9 bases fitting TRBD2. The CDR3 runs to 15 residues. Trimming took 8 bases from V and 5 from J; bases not matched to a gene: 12. Germline CDR1 is LNHDA and CDR2 is SQIVND (reference sequence). The CDR3 loop reads CASGSSGAPRETQYF. Here the CDR3 DNA reads TGTGCCAGTGGGTCTAGCGGGGCTCCAAGGGAGACCCAGTACTTC. The whole variable domain, remainder taken from reference TRBV19 and TRBJ2-5, is DGGITQSPKYLFRKEGQNVTLSCEQNLNHDAMYWYRQDPGQGLRLIYYSQIVNDFQKGDIAEGYSVSREKKESFPLTVTSAQKNPTAFYLCASGSSGAPRETQYFGPGTRLLVL.